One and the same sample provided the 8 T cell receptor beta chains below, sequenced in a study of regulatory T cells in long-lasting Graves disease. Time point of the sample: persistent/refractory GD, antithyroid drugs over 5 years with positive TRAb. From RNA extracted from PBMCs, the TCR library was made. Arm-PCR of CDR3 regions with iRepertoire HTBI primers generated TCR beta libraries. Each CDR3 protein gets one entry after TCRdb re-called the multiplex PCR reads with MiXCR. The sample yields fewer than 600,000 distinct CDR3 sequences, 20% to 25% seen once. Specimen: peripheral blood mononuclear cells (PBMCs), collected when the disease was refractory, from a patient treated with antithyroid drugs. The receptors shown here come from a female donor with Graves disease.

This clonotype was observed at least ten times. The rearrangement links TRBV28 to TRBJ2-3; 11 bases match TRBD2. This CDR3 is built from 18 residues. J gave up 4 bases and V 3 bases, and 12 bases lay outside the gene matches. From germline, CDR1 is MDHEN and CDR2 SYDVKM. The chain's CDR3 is CASSLDMLAGGLADTQYF. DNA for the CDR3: TGTGCCAGCAGTTTGGATATGTTAGCGGGAGGGCTGGCAGATACGCAGTATTTT.

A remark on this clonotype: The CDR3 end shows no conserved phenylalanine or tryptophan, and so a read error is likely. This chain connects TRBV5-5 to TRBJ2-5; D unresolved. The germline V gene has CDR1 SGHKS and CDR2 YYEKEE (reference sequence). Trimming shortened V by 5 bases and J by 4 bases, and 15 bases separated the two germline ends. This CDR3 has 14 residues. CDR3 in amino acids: CASSADQASETQYS. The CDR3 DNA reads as TGTGCCAGCAGTGCTGACCAGGCCTCAGAGACCCAGTACTCC.

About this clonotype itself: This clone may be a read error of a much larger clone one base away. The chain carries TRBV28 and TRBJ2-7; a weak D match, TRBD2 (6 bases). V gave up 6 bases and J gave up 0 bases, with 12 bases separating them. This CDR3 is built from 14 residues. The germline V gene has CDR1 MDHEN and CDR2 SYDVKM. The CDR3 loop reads CASRAGLVSYEQYF. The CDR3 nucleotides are TGTGCCAGCAGGGCGGGACTGGTCTCCTACGAGCAGTACTTC.

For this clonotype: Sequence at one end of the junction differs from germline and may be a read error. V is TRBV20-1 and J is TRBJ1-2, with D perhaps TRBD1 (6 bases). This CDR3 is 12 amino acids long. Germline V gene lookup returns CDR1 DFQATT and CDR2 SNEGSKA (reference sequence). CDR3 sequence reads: CSAAGTKVIHFF. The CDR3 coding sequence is TGCAGTGCTGCCGGGACAAAGGTCATCCACTTCTTC.

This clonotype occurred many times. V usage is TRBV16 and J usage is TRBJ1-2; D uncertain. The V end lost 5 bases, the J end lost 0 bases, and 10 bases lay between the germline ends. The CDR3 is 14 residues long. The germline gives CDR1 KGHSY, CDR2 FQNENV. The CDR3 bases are TGTGCCAGCAGCTCTGCCAGGACTAACTATGGCTACACCTTC. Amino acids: CASSSARTNYGYTF.

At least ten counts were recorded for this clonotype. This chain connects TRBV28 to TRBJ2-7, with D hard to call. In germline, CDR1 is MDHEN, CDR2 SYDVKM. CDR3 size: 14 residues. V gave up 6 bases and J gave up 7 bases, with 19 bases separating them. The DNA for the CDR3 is TGTGCCAGCAGCTCTGCACCCATATTAGGAGAGCAGTACTTC. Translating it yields CASSSAPILGEQYF.

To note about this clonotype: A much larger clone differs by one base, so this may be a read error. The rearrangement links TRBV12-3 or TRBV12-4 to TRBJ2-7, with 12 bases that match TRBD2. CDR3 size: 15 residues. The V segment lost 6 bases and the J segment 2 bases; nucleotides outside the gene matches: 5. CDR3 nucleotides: TGTGCCAGCAGCCGGACTAGCGGGACCCCCTACGAGCAGTACTTC. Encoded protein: CASSRTSGTPYEQYF.

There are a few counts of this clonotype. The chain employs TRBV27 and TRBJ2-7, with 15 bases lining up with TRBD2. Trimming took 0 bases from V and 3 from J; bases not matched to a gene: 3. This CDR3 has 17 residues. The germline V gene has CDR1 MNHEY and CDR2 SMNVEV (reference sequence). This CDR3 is CASSLSWTSGGGYEQYF. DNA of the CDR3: TGTGCCAGCAGTTTATCGTGGACTAGCGGGGGGGGCTACGAGCAGTACTTC.